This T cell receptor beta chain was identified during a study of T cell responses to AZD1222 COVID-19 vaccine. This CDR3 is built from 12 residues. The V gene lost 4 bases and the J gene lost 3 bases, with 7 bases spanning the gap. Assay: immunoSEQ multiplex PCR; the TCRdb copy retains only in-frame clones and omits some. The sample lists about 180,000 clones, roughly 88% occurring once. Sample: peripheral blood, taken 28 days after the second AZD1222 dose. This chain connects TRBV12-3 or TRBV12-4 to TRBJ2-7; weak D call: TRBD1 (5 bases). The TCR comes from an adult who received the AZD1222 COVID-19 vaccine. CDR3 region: CASSSDSYEQYF. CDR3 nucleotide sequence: TGTGCCAGCAGTTCTGACAGCTACGAGCAGTACTTC.